This T cell receptor beta chain emerged from a study of metastatic and nonmetastatic thyroid tumors. Study context: Samples came from malignant and benign thyroid patients, and repertoires were compared across blood and tumor or nodule tissue. Study-wide results and caveats: As reported, TCR beta diversity in blood and tumor was significantly higher in malignant thyroid tumors than in benign nodules.

This CDR3 spans 14 amino acids. From germline, CDR1 is ENHRY and CDR2 SYGVKD. V lost 10 bases and J lost 6; bases outside the gene matches: 7. Until they underwent thyroid surgery, no patient had received any treatment. TCRdb re-called the PCR reads via MiXCR. The table records about 47,000 clones, around 25% of them present only once. By sample fraction, this clone is medium-sized (0.01 to 0.1%). Its antigen is not identified. The chain carries TRBV10-3 and TRBJ1-6; 9 bases fit TRBD1. The sample was blood. This TCR was sampled from a male donor with papillary thyroid cancer or a benign thyroid nodule (not recorded which). Some clones in this sample may be carry-over from other donors' samples. The CDR3, as DNA: TGTGCCACCACAGGGGGCGCAGGTAATTCACCCCTCCACTTT. Its translation: CATTGGAGNSPLHF.